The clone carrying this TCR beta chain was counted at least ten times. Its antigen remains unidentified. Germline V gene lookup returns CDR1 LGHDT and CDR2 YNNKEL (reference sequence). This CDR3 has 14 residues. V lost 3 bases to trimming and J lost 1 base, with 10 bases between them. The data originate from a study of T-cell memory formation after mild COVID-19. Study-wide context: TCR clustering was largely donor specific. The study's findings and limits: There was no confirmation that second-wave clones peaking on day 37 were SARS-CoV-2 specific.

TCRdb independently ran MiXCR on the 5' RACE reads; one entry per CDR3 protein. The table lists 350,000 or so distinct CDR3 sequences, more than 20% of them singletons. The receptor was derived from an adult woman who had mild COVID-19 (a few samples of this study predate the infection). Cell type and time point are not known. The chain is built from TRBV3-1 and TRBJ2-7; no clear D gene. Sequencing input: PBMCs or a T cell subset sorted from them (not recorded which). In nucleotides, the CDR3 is TGTGCCAGCAGCCAGTTCGGACCGTCCTACGAGCAGTACTTC. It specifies CASSQFGPSYEQYF.